This T cell receptor beta chain was profiled in a study of CD8 T cells in Susac syndrome. On this clonotype: What it recognizes is unknown.

Notes on the study in general: Acknowledgment was made by the study that its TCR sequencing and HLA analysis involved a relatively small number of individuals.

After extraction with the RNeasy kit, about 0.45 to 1 ug of the RNA was reverse transcribed using random hexamers. Amplification of TCR beta CDR3 by immunoSEQ multiplex PCR spanned 54 Vbeta and 13 Jbeta. Each CDR3 protein is one row after TCRdb ran MiXCR on the immunoSEQ multiplex PCR reads. The table shows about 130,000 distinct CDR3 sequences, with roughly 96% occurring only once. The germline V and J ends were trimmed by 3 bases and 2 bases, with 10 bases remaining between them. This CDR3 is 14 amino acids long. The germline V gene has CDR1 MNHEY and CDR2 SVGAGI. In blood CD8+ and CD4+ T cells, TCR beta underwent sequencing. TEMRA cells were FACS-enriched, unlike CD8+ and CD4+ T cells, which were negatively isolated.

The receptor was isolated from a human donor in good health. The source material was CD4+ T cells from PBMCs. The chain has TRBV6-5 and TRBJ2-5; no reliable D call. The CDR3 DNA is TGTGCCAGCAGTTATGGCAGAAGTCAAGAGACCCAGTACTTC. Amino acids: CASSYGRSQETQYF.